This T cell receptor beta chain emerged from a study of shared clonotypes between healthy human individuals. Overall study context: Researchers assigned three CD4 naive, three CD4 memory, two CD8 naive and one CD8 memory plate to each donor.

To note about this clone: The antigen is undetermined. Distinct nucleotide sequences in the sample also encode this CDR3.

Study-wide findings and caveats: Rarefaction indicated that sorted-subset sequencing remained incomplete although depth was large. Memory subsets had estimated richness that was generally smaller than that of naive subsets. The authors sampled blood alone, and tissue repertoires likely differ.

Profiling relied on immunoSEQ multiplex PCR, and the TCRdb table lists in-frame clones only, not all of them. The data hold about 1.5 million clones, with about 96% observed a single time. The sequenced sample consisted of naive CD4+ T cells sorted from blood. Specified subset: CD45RA+ positively selected. The TCR comes from a man under 40 in good health.

As DNA, the CDR3 is TGTGCCAGCAGCCTGACAGGGGAGAACACTGAAGCTTTCTTT. Protein: CASSLTGENTEAFF. The chain uses TRBV5-5 and TRBJ1-1; TRBD1 aligns across 8 bases. The ends lost 4 bases at V and 1 base at J; junction bases unmatched: 3. Germline V gives CDR1 SGHKS, CDR2 YYEKEE (reference sequence). The CDR3 runs 14 residues.